The 31 T cell receptor beta chains below all came from one sample that was sequenced in a study of blood T cell repertoires in COVID-19. Clones were read by immunoSEQ multiplex PCR, and TCRdb kept only the in-frame ones, dropping some. This table holds over 35,000 clones, roughly 80% found once. Sequencing was performed on peripheral blood. The receptor set was obtained from a man in his sixties with active COVID-19.

The chain has TRBV4-1 and TRBJ2-1; D might be TRBD1 (5 bases). With 1 base removed from V and 0 bases from J, the gap between germline ends came to 16 bases. The V gene's germline CDR1 is MGHRA and CDR2 YSYEKL. The CDR3 is made up of 18 amino acids. This CDR3 reads CASSQVGRVPSSYNEQFF. Here the CDR3 DNA reads TGCGCCAGCAGCCAAGTCGGCAGGGTTCCCAGCTCCTACAATGAGCAGTTCTTC.

This chain uses TRBV7-2 with TRBJ2-7; D gene ambiguous. The CDR3 is made up of 14 amino acids. The V end lost 1 base, the J end lost 1 base, and 8 bases lay between the germline ends. Looked up from germline, CDR1 is SGHTA and CDR2 is FQGNSA. The CDR3 loop reads CASSLGPRSYEQYF. For the CDR3, the DNA is TGTGCCAGCAGCTTAGGTCCCCGTTCCTACGAGCAGTACTTC.

The J gene is TRBJ2-1, the V gene TRBV27; TRBD2 might be the D (5 bases). Germline V gene data show CDR1 as MNHEY and CDR2 as SMNVEV (reference sequence). This CDR3 region has 16 residues. Trimming took off 5 bases at V and 0 bases at J, with 14 bases between the two ends. The CDR3 here is CASSPLGESSYNEQFF. DNA of the CDR3: TGTGCCAGCAGTCCTCTCGGGGAGAGCTCCTACAATGAGCAGTTCTTC.

The rearrangement joins TRBV12-3 or TRBV12-4 to TRBJ1-1, with 7 bases aligning to TRBD1. This CDR3 is built from 13 residues. The junction had 12 bases not matched to a gene; V was cut back by 6 bases and J by 11 bases. In DNA, the CDR3 is TGTGCCAGCAGCCTCGGGGTGGAGGGGGCTGCTTTCTTT. It yields the protein CASSLGVEGAAFF.

The rearrangement links TRBV7-9 to TRBJ2-1; 11 bases agree with TRBD1. Unmatched junction bases numbered 9, after V lost 5 bases and J lost 6 bases. This CDR3 comprises 16 residues. Germline values: CDR1 SEHNR, CDR2 FQNEAQ (reference sequence). This CDR3 is CASSPTRDRGTNEQFF. The DNA of the CDR3 is TGTGCCAGCAGCCCTACCCGGGACAGGGGGACCAATGAGCAGTTCTTC.

V usage is TRBV6-1 and J usage is TRBJ2-7, with TRBD2 identical over 8 bases. The germline gives CDR1 MNHNS, CDR2 SASEGT. This CDR3 is built from 13 residues. V lost 2 bases to trimming and J lost 6 bases; unmatched junction nucleotides: 3. The CDR3 nucleotides read TGTGCCAGCAGTGAACACGGGGGGGGCGAGCAGTACTTC. As protein: CASSEHGGGEQYF.

This clone is a singleton in its sample. This rearrangement joins TRBV6-5 to TRBJ1-3, with D uncertain. V was cut by 0 bases and J by 4 bases, with 10 bases left in between. Germline V lookup: CDR1 MNHEY, CDR2 SVGAGI. The CDR3 runs 15 residues. CDR3 DNA sequence: TGTGCCAGCAGTTACTCGGAGGAGCGGGGAAACACCATATATTTT. Translated, it gives CASSYSEERGNTIYF.

This clone was seen just once. The chain employs TRBV11-2 and TRBJ2-7; 7 bases fit TRBD1. The trim removed 6 bases at V and 4 bases at J, leaving 9 bases unmatched. Germline values: CDR1 SGHAT, CDR2 FQNNGV. CDR3 length equals 14 residues. CDR3 nucleotides: TGTGCCAGCAGTCCACCGGGACAGCCATACGAGCAGTACTTC. Residues: CASSPPGQPYEQYF.

This sequence joins TRBV3-1 (or the pseudogene TRBV3-2) and TRBJ2-7; 8 positions agree with TRBD1. This CDR3 contains 14 residues. Germline values: CDR1 LGHDT, CDR2 YNNKEL (reference sequence). V shed 2 bases and J 6 bases; nucleotides not matched to a gene: 6. CDR3 DNA: TGTGCCAGCAGCCAATCGGACAGGGTGGGCGAGCAGTACTTC. Translating gives CASSQSDRVGEQYF.

This rearrangement joins TRBV7-6 to TRBJ2-6; 9 bases agree with TRBD1. Per the germline V gene, CDR1 is SGHVS and CDR2 is FNYEAQ. Losses at the gene ends were 1 base for V and 1 base for J; bases not matched to a gene: 5. The CDR3 runs 18 residues. The CDR3 spells CASSLVETGGSGANVLTF. The CDR3 DNA follows: TGTGCCAGCAGCTTAGTCGAGACAGGGGGTTCTGGGGCCAACGTCCTGACTTTC.

This clone was detected once. CDR3 residues: CASSLMGQGYNQPQHF. The CDR3 DNA is TGTGCCAGCAGTTTAATGGGACAGGGTTACAATCAGCCCCAGCATTTT. The V and J genes are TRBV27 and TRBJ1-5, with 9 bases matching TRBD1. The V gene end was trimmed by 2 bases and the J gene end by 3 bases; junction bases not matched to a gene: 5. The germline CDR1 and CDR2 sequences are MNHEY and SMNVEV (reference sequence). This CDR3 contains 16 residues.

CDR3 DNA: TGTGCTAGTGGTCAGGGGACACTGCTTCAACAAGAGACCCAGTACTTC. This gives the protein CASGQGTLLQQETQYF. The V call is TRBV12-5, the J call TRBJ2-5; tentative D call: TRBD1 (6 bases). This CDR3 has 16 residues. V lost 5 bases and J lost 2, with 18 bases in between. The germline V gene encodes CDR1 LGHNT and CDR2 FRNRAP.

This clone was seen just once. The chain couples TRBV11-2 to TRBJ2-1; weak D call: TRBD2 (7 bases). The V end was cut by 0 bases, the J end by 15 bases, with 18 bases between. Germline V lookup: CDR1 SGHAT, CDR2 FQNNGV. The CDR3 runs to 14 residues. The CDR3 sequence: CASSLDRDAGAMFF. CDR3 in DNA: TGTGCCAGCAGCTTAGATCGCGACGCGGGGGCCATGTTCTTC.

This clone was observed a handful of times. V usage is TRBV28 and J usage is TRBJ1-2; D might be TRBD1 (6 bases). Germline V gives CDR1 MDHEN, CDR2 SYDVKM. CDR3 length equals 17 residues. Trimming left V 4 bases short and J 4 bases short, with 22 bases between. The CDR3 loop reads CASSSIPGTHNFYGYTF. DNA for the CDR3: TGTGCCAGCAGTTCGATTCCCGGGACACACAACTTCTATGGCTACACCTTC.

This chain links TRBV7-9 with TRBJ2-3; 10 bases line up with TRBD2. The germline V gene encodes CDR1 SEHNR and CDR2 FQNEAQ (reference sequence). The V gene end was trimmed by 1 base and the J gene end by 4 bases; junction bases not matched to a gene: 5. This CDR3 contains 16 residues. The CDR3 protein is CASSLVASGSSDTQYF. CDR3 bases: TGTGCCAGCAGCTTAGTGGCTAGCGGGAGTTCAGATACGCAGTATTTT.

CDR3 nucleotide sequence: TGTGCCAGCAGGGGGGGACAGGTTCCAGATACGCAGTATTTT. Amino acids: CASRGGQVPDTQYF. The chain recombines TRBV2 with TRBJ2-3; 8 nucleotides align to TRBD1. This CDR3 region has 14 residues. CDR1 and CDR2 (germline): SNHLY, FYNNEI. Losses at the gene ends were 6 bases for V and 4 bases for J; bases not matched to a gene: 6.

The chain carries TRBV7-2 and TRBJ1-5; the D is unclear. The CDR3 consists of 15 residues. Trimming shortened V by 1 base and J by 7 bases, and 14 bases separated the two germline ends. Germline V gives CDR1 SGHTA, CDR2 FQGNSA. The CDR3, as DNA: TGTGCCAGCAGCTTAGGGCCGCCCCCGGGACAGCCCCAGCATTTT. It encodes CASSLGPPPGQPQHF.

The chain uses TRBV7-2 and TRBJ2-7; 8 bases are a match to TRBD2. V lost 4 bases to trimming and J lost 0 bases; unmatched junction nucleotides: 5. CDR1 is SGHTA, CDR2 FQGNSA, per germline. The CDR3 runs 15 residues. The CDR3 protein is CASSSQRGISYEQYF. As DNA, the CDR3 is TGTGCCAGCAGCTCCCAGCGGGGGATCTCCTACGAGCAGTACTTC. The full variable domain, with the rest looked up from reference TRBV7-2 and TRBJ2-7, is GAGVSQSPSNKVTEKGKDVELRCDPISGHTALYWYRQSLGQGLEFLIYFQGNSAPDKSGLPSDRFSAERTGGSVSTLTIQRTQQEDSAVYLCASSSQRGISYEQYFGPGTRLTVT.

V is TRBV18 and J is TRBJ2-5, with D possibly being TRBD2 (7 bases). The CDR3 consists of 14 residues. The germline V gene has CDR1 KGHSH and CDR2 LQKENI. V was shortened by 6 bases and J by 5 bases, with 16 bases between the two germline ends. CDR3 nucleotide sequence: TGTGCCAGCTCCTTTCGGGGGGCGCTCGAGACCCAGTACTTC. Translated, it gives CASSFRGALETQYF.

The V call is TRBV18, the J call TRBJ2-5, with 7 bases fitting TRBD1. Trimming cost V 3 bases and J 1 base; bases outside gene matches: 2. CDR1 is KGHSH, CDR2 LQKENI, per germline. CDR3 length: 14 residues. The CDR3, as DNA: TGTGCCAGCTCACCGGGACAGAGCCAAGAGACCCAGTACTTC. This codes for CASSPGQSQETQYF.

The rearrangement uses TRBV9 and TRBJ2-7; 7 bases agree with TRBD2. This CDR3 is built from 15 residues. Germline CDR1 SGDLS, CDR2 YYNGEE. The trim removed 3 bases at V and 3 bases at J, leaving 9 bases unmatched. The CDR3, as DNA: TGTGCCAGCAGCGGGGCCCGGGCGGGGGTCTACGAGCAGTACTTC. Amino acids: CASSGARAGVYEQYF.

This clone was counted a single time. The chain recombines TRBV5-8 with TRBJ2-5; 7 bases match TRBD1. Per the germline V gene, CDR1 is SGHTS and CDR2 is YDEGEE. The CDR3 spans 15 residues. The trim removed 4 bases at V and 5 bases at J, leaving 11 bases unmatched. For the CDR3, the DNA is TGTGCCAGCAGCAACACAGGGGCCGTGGGGGAGACCCAGTACTTC. This sequence encodes CASSNTGAVGETQYF.

In this sample, this clone turned up once. V is TRBV5-4 and J is TRBJ2-5; 8 nucleotides align to TRBD2. CDR3 length: 15 amino acids. Germline V gene data show CDR1 as SGHNT and CDR2 as YYREEE (reference sequence). J lost 5 bases, V lost 4 bases, and 10 bases had no gene match. The CDR3: CASSPPGLVGETQYF. DNA of the CDR3: TGTGCCAGCAGCCCTCCGGGACTAGTAGGGGAGACCCAGTACTTC.

This clone was found a few times. One end of the junction fails to match germline, which may point to a read error. This chain connects TRBV7-7 to TRBJ1-5; D gene uncertain. CDR3 length equals 15 residues. CDR1 is SSHAT, CDR2 FNYEAQ, per germline (reference sequence). The CDR3 nucleotides are TGTGCTAGCAGCTTAGGGCAGGAAGACAATCAGCCCCAGCATTTT. This sequence encodes CASSLGQEDNQPQHF.

The chain carries TRBV30 and TRBJ1-4; D may be TRBD1 (5 bases). The CDR3 totals 12 residues. CDR1 and CDR2 from the germline V gene are GTSNPN and SVGIG (reference sequence). Deletions cut 4 bases from V and 10 bases from J, with 13 bases between. In DNA form, the CDR3 reads TGTGCCTGGACGGGGGGGAGCCGAAAACTGTTTTTT. It is translated as CAWTGGSRKLFF. Full variable domain (missing parts from reference TRBV30 and TRBJ1-4): SQTIHQWPATLVQPVGSPLSLECTVEGTSNPNLYWYRQAAGRGLQLLFYSVGIGQISSEVPQNLSASRPQDRQFILSSKKLLLSDSGFYLCAWTGGSRKLFFGSGTQLSVL.

V is TRBV6-2 or TRBV6-3 and J is TRBJ2-3; D might be TRBD1 (5 bases). The germline V gene encodes CDR1 MNHEY and CDR2 SVGEGT. Trimming shortened V by 4 bases and J by 9 bases, and 11 bases separated the two germline ends. The length of the CDR3 is 12 residues. In nucleotides, the CDR3 is TGTGCCAGCAGTTCCCCCAGGGCGACGCAGTATTTT. It encodes CASSSPRATQYF.

This clone was recorded a few times. The genes are TRBV5-1 and TRBJ2-7, with 7 positions matching TRBD2. The CDR3 is 14 amino acids. The junction had 7 bases not matched to a gene; V was cut back by 1 base and J by 6 bases. Germline V gene sequence: CDR1 SGHRS, CDR2 YFSETQ. The CDR3 sequence is CASSLWPGGGEQYF. DNA for the CDR3: TGCGCCAGCAGCTTGTGGCCGGGAGGCGGCGAGCAGTACTTC. The entire variable domain, with the rest obtained from reference TRBV5-1 and TRBJ2-7, is as follows: KAGVTQTPRYLIKTRGQQVTLSCSPISGHRSVSWYQQTPGQGLQFLFEYFSETQRNKGNFPGRFSGRQFSNSRSEMNVSTLELGDSALYLCASSLWPGGGEQYFGPGTRLTVT.

V usage is TRBV30 and J usage is TRBJ2-6; TRBD1 agrees at 7 bases. This CDR3 has 15 residues. Germline V gene sequence: CDR1 GTSNPN, CDR2 SVGIG (reference sequence). V dropped 3 bases and J dropped 1; count of bases not matched to a gene: 3. CDR3 protein: CAWRDRVSGANVLTF. CDR3 bases: TGTGCCTGGAGAGACAGGGTTTCTGGGGCCAACGTCCTGACTTTC.

The chain joins TRBV4-1 to TRBJ1-1; 7 bases match TRBD1. Germline V gene data show CDR1 as MGHRA and CDR2 as YSYEKL. The CDR3 runs 17 residues. V lost 1 base, J lost 5 bases, and 13 bases stayed unmatched. The CDR3 DNA reads as TGCGCCAGCAGCCAAGTTCAGGGGGGTTGGGATGGAACTGAAGCTTTCTTT. This gives the protein CASSQVQGGWDGTEAFF.

V is TRBV7-2 and J is TRBJ2-3; 15 bases align to TRBD2. Trimming took 11 bases from V and 3 from J; bases not matched to a gene: 9. Germline CDR1 SGHTA, CDR2 FQGNSA. The CDR3 contains 16 residues. The CDR3 nucleotides are TGTGCCTCCCAAGGACTAGCGGGGGGGGGAACAGATACGCAGTATTTT. This translates into CASQGLAGGGTDTQYF.

The chain has TRBV19 and TRBJ1-4; TRBD1 matches at 9 bases. CDR1 is LNHDA and CDR2 is SQIVND in the germline V gene (reference sequence). The length of the CDR3 is 13 residues. V lost 4 bases to trimming and J lost 11 bases; unmatched junction nucleotides: 5. CDR3 in amino acids: CASSNRDRDKLFF. The CDR3, as DNA: TGTGCCAGTAGTAACCGGGACAGGGACAAACTGTTTTTT.